This T cell receptor (beta chain) came from a study of cytomegalovirus exposure and HLA in healthy donors. Study details: It was reported in a later analysis that the same platform had been used for the 90 to 150 validation repertoires as for the 666 first-cohort repertoires.

From germline, CDR1 is SGHRS and CDR2 YFSETQ. The CDR3 is made up of 14 amino acids. The V segment lost 4 bases and the J segment 4 bases; nucleotides outside the gene matches: 3. The assay was immunoSEQ multiplex PCR, and TCRdb's table has in-frame clones only and misses some. Among about 120,000 clones listed, 85% to 90% were seen once. Study-level points and caveats: The majority of TCR sequences were rare, yet some public TCRs appeared in many donors. A list of 150 or so TCR beta chains associated with cytomegalovirus was given.

Concerning this clone: Its antigen is still unknown. Other DNA variants within this sample encode the same CDR3.

Sequencing was carried out using PBMCs. The chain joins TRBV5-1 to TRBJ1-3; 9 nucleotides line up with TRBD1. The receptor's source is a woman aged 30 to 39 in good health and CMV-seronegative. For the CDR3, the DNA is TGCGCCAGCAGCCAGACAGGGGGAGGAAACACCATATATTTT. Protein sequence: CASSQTGGGNTIYF.